The 11 T cell receptor beta chains reported below all come from one sample, sequenced in a study of cytomegalovirus exposure and HLA in healthy donors. Here immunoSEQ multiplex PCR was the method, and the copy in TCRdb shows in-frame clones only, minus some. This sample yields over 75,000 clones, of which more than 75% are seen a single time; about 2.2% belongs to the top ten. Sequencing was carried out using PBMCs. These receptors were obtained from a man aged 30-40 years in good health and CMV-seronegative.

CDR3 sequence: CASSEDPGLTTQYF. The CDR3 DNA is TGTGCCAGCAGTGAGGATCCGGGACTTACGACCCAGTACTTC. This sequence joins TRBV2 and TRBJ2-5, with D possibly matching TRBD2 (6 bases). Trimming shortened V by 3 bases and J by 7 bases, and 15 bases separated the two germline ends. There are 14 residues in the CDR3. Germline V gene data show CDR1 as SNHLY and CDR2 as FYNNEI.

The chain has TRBV28 and TRBJ1-4; the match to TRBD1 covers 10 bases. Germline lookup yields CDR1 MDHEN and CDR2 SYDVKM. The CDR3 totals 13 residues. The junction had 3 bases not matched to a gene; V was cut back by 8 bases and J by 6 bases. This CDR3 is CASGDRGHEKLFF. The CDR3 DNA follows: TGTGCCAGCGGGGACAGGGGTCATGAAAAACTGTTTTTT.

V and J are TRBV5-4 and TRBJ2-5, with TRBD1 identical over 10 bases. CDR3 length: 17 residues. Looked up from germline, CDR1 is SGHNT and CDR2 is YYREEE (reference sequence). Unmatched junction bases numbered 8, after V lost 0 bases and J lost 3 bases. The CDR3: CASSLEALGQGKETQYF. The CDR3 DNA reads TGTGCCAGCAGCTTGGAGGCGTTGGGACAGGGGAAAGAGACCCAGTACTTC.

The chain has TRBV28 and TRBJ1-2, with 9 nucleotides matching TRBD1. The CDR3 loop spans 15 amino acids. The V gene's germline CDR1 is MDHEN and CDR2 SYDVKM. V dropped 5 bases and J dropped 1; count of bases not matched to a gene: 5. For the CDR3, the DNA is TGTGCCAGCAGTCAGGGGACAGGGCGTAACTATGGCTACACCTTC. Amino acid sequence: CASSQGTGRNYGYTF.

CDR3 in amino acids: CASSVLREPPGELFF. CDR3 DNA: TGTGCCAGCAGTGTTCTACGGGAGCCCCCCGGGGAGCTGTTTTTT. The V and J genes are TRBV6-1 and TRBJ2-2; D might be TRBD2 (6 bases). This CDR3 has 15 residues. Germline CDR1 reads MNHNS; CDR2 reads SASEGT. The germline V and J ends were trimmed by 4 bases and 6 bases, with 15 bases remaining between them.

The chain carries TRBV7-2 and TRBJ2-7, with 7 bases matching TRBD1. The CDR3 totals 14 residues. The germline V gene encodes CDR1 SGHTA and CDR2 FQGNSA. With V trimmed by 5 bases and J by 1 base, 5 bases remained unmatched. The CDR3 sequence is CASSPGQASYEQYF. The CDR3, as DNA: TGTGCCAGCAGCCCAGGACAGGCTTCCTACGAGCAGTACTTC.

The V and J genes are TRBV27 and TRBJ1-1, with 9 positions matching TRBD1. The CDR3 has 15 residues. Germline V CDR1 and CDR2: MNHEY, SMNVEV (reference sequence). The J segment lost 7 bases and the V segment lost 3 bases, leaving 9 bases of the junction unmatched. The CDR3 DNA is TGTGCCAGCAGTTTCCAGCAGGGACAGGGCCATGAAGCTTTCTTT. This sequence encodes CASSFQQGQGHEAFF.

This clone was seen a single time. This chain joins TRBV5-4 and TRBJ2-2; TRBD1 matches at 8 bases. Germline V gene data show CDR1 as SGHNT and CDR2 as YYREEE (reference sequence). The trim removed 4 bases at V and 1 base at J, leaving 3 bases unmatched. The CDR3 length is 15 residues. The CDR3 loop reads CASSTGQGNTGELFF. The DNA for the CDR3 is TGTGCCAGCAGCACAGGACAGGGGAACACCGGGGAGCTGTTTTTT.

The chain's CDR3 is CASSYMGRTGELFF. CDR3 coding DNA: TGTGCCAGCAGTTACATGGGGCGTACCGGGGAGCTGTTTTTT. The V and J genes are TRBV6-5 and TRBJ2-2, with D tentatively TRBD1 (5 bases). Trimming left V 2 bases short and J 5 bases short, with 9 bases between. CDR1 MNHEY and CDR2 SVGAGI come from the germline V gene. This CDR3 region has 14 residues.

The V and J genes are TRBV2 and TRBJ1-2, with 7 bases matching TRBD1. The CDR3 totals 13 residues. Germline lookup yields CDR1 SNHLY and CDR2 FYNNEI. V was clipped by 6 bases and J by 8 bases; unmatched bases: 9. CDR3 DNA: TGTGCCAGCAGCGACACAGGGGCCGGGGGCTACACCTTC. Protein product: CASSDTGAGGYTF. The entire variable domain, with the rest obtained from reference TRBV2 and TRBJ1-2, is as follows: EPEVTQTPSHQVTQMGQEVILRCVPISNHLYFYWYRQILGQKVEFLVSFYNNEISEKSEIFDDQFSVERPDGSNFTLKIRSTKLEDSAMYFCASSDTGAGGYTFGSGTRLTVV.

This chain links TRBV28 with TRBJ2-5; D is unclear. The germline V gene has CDR1 MDHEN and CDR2 SYDVKM. The CDR3 is 14 residues long. V was shortened by 7 bases and J by 2 bases, with 14 bases between the two germline ends. CDR3 protein: CASIQGGQQETQYF. In nucleotides, the CDR3 is TGTGCCAGCATACAAGGCGGCCAGCAAGAGACCCAGTACTTC.